The TCR beta chain under discussion was sequenced for a study of OX40 agonist ivuxolimab in advanced cancers. Study details: Patients were infused with ivuxolimab every 2 weeks at 0.01 to 10 mg/kg.

CDR1 and CDR2 from the germline V gene are MDHEN and SYDVKM. The V end was cut by 7 bases, the J end by 6 bases, with 18 bases between. The CDR3 spans 14 residues. Notes on the study in general: Normalized T-cell clonal expansion was also low in some nonresponders. With doses of 0.1 to 3.0 mg/kg, CD4+ and CD8+ blood T cells had undergone clonal expansion by week 6.

A word on this clone: Antigen specificity is unknown.

Clones were read by immunoSEQ multiplex PCR, and TCRdb kept only the in-frame ones, dropping some. The data show tens of thousands of clones, with 85% to 95% seen just once and 9% to 15% held by the top ten. Patients with autoimmune history or systemic immunosuppression were excluded. Sequencing was performed on CD4+ or CD8+ T cells sorted from blood, taken in a trial of the OX40 agonist ivuxolimab. This receptor was taken from an adult with an advanced solid tumor such as melanoma, head and neck, liver or kidney cancer. V and J are TRBV28 and TRBJ2-5, with D perhaps TRBD1 (5 bases). The CDR3 spells CASTLMGPKQTQYF. In DNA form, the CDR3 reads TGTGCCAGCACCCTCATGGGGCCAAAGCAGACCCAGTACTTC. Drawing the rest from reference TRBV28 and TRBJ2-5, the complete variable domain is DVKVTQSSRYLVKRTGEKVFLECVQDMDHENMFWYRQDPGLGLRLIYFSYDVKMKEKGDIPEGYSVSREKKERFSLILESASTNQTSMYLCASTLMGPKQTQYFGPGTRLLVL.